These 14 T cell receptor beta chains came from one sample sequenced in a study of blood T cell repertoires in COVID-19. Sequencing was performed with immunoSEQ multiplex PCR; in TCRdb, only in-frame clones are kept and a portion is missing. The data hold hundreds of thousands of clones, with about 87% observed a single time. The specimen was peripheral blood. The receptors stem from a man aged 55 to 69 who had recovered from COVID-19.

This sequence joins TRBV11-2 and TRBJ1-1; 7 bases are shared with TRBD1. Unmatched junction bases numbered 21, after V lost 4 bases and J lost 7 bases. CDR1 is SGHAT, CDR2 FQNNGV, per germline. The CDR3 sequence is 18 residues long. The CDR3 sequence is CASSSNRQGDYPSREAFF. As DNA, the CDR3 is TGTGCCAGCAGCTCCAATCGACAGGGCGACTACCCGTCCCGTGAAGCTTTCTTT.

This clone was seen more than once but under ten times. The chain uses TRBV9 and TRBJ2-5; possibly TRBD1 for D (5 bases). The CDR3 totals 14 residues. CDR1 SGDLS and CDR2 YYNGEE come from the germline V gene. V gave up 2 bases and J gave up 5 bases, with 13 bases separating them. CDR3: CASSVEGVGETQYF. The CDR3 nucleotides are TGTGCCAGCAGCGTGGAAGGGGTCGGGGAGACCCAGTACTTC.

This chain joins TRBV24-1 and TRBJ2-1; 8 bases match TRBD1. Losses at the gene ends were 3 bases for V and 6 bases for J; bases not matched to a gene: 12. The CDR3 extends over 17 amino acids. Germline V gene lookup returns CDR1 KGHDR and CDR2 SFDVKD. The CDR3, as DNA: TGTGCCACCAGTGATCATGGCGGGGACAGGCTTCTCAATGAGCAGTTCTTC. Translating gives CATSDHGGDRLLNEQFF.

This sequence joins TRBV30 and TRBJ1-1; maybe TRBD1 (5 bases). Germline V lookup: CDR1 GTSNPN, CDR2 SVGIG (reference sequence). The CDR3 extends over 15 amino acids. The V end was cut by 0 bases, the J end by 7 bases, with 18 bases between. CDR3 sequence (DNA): TGTGCCTGGAGTGTACTATCAGGCGGGGGAGGTGAAGCTTTCTTT. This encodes CAWSVLSGGGGEAFF.

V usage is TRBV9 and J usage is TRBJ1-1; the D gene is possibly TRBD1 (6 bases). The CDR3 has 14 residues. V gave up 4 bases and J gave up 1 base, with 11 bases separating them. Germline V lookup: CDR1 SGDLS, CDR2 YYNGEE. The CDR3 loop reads CASSQGWGNTEAFF. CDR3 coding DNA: TGTGCCAGCAGCCAGGGGTGGGGGAACACTGAAGCTTTCTTT.

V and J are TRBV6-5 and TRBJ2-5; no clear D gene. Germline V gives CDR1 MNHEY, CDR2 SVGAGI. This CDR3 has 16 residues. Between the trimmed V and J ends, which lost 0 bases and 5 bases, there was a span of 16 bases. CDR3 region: CASSYSFGYHGETQYF. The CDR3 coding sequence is TGTGCCAGCAGTTACTCGTTTGGTTATCACGGGGAGACCCAGTACTTC.

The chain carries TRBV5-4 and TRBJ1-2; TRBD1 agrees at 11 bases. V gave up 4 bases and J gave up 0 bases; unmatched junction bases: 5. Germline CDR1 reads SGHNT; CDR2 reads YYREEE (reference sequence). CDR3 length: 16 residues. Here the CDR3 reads CASSTGQGAANYGYTF. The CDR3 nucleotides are TGTGCCAGCAGCACCGGACAGGGGGCAGCTAACTATGGCTACACCTTC.

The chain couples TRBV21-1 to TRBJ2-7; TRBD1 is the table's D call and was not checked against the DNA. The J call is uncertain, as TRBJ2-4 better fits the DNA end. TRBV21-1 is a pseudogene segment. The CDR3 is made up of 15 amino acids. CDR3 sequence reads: CASSKKRDREDIQYF. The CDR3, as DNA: TGTGCCAGCAGCAAAAAAAGGGACAGGGAGGACATTCAGTACTTC.

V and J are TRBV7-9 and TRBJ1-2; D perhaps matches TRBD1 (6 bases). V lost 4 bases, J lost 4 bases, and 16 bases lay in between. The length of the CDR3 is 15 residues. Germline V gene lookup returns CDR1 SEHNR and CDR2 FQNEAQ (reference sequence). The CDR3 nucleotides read TGTGCCAGCAGCTCCGGTTTCGCAGGGGCCTATGGCTACACCTTC. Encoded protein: CASSSGFAGAYGYTF.

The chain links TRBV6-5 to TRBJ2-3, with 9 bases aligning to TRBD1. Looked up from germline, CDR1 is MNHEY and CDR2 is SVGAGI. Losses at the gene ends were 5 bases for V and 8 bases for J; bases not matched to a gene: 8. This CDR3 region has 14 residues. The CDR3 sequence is CASSLPGQGVTQYF. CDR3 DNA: TGTGCCAGCAGTCTTCCGGGACAGGGTGTTACGCAGTATTTT.

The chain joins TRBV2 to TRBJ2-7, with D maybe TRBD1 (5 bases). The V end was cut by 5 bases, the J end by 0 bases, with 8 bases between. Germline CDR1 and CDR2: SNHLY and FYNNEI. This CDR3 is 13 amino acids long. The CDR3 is CASSPDSSYEQYF. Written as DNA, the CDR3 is TGTGCCAGCAGTCCCGACAGCTCCTACGAGCAGTACTTC.

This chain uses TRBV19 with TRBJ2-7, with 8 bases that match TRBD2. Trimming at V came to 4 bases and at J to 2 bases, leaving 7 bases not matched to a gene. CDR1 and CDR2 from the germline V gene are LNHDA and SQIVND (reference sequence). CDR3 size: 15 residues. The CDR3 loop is CASSTGLAATYEQYF. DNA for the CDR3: TGTGCCAGTAGTACAGGACTAGCCGCAACCTACGAGCAGTACTTC. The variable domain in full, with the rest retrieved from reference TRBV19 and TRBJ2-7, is DGGITQSPKYLFRKEGQNVTLSCEQNLNHDAMYWYRQDPGQGLRLIYYSQIVNDFQKGDIAEGYSVSREKKESFPLTVTSAQKNPTAFYLCASSTGLAATYEQYFGPGTRLTVT.

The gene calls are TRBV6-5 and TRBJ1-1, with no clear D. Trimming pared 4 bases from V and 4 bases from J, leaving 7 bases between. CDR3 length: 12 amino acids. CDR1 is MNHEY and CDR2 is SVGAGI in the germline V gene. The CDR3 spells CASSLEGTEAFF. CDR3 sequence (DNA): TGTGCCAGCAGTTTGGAGGGCACTGAAGCTTTCTTT.

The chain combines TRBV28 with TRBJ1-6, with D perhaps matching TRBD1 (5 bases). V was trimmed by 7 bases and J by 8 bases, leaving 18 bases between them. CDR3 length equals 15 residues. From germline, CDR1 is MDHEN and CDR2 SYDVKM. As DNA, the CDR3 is TGTGCCAGCACCTTGGGGGGAGTTCATGATTCACCCCTCCACTTT. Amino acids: CASTLGGVHDSPLHF.